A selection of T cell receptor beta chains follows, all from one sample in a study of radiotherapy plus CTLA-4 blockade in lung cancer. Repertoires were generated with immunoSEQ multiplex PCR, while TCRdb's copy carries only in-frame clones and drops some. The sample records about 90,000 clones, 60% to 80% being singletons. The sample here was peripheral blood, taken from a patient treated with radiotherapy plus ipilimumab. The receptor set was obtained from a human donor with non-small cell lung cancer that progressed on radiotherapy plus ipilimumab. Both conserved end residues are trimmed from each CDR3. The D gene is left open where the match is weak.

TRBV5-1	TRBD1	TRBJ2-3	ASSLEGARTDTQY
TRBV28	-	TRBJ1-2	ASSLLGTNYGYT
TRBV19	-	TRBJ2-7	ASSPRLGDYEQY
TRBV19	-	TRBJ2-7	ASSISLAADEQY
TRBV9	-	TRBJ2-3	ASTRRFLGTDTQY
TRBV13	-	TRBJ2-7	ASSRTFRGHHEQY
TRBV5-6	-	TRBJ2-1	ASSLGGEQF
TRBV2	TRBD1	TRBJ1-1	ASTGQYNTEAF
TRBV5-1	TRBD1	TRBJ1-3	ASSLGTGGSLSGNTIY
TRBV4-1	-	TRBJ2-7	ASSQESDFYEQY
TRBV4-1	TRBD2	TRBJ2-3	ASSQDWGLAGSDTQY
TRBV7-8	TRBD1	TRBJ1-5	ASSFGQGSQPQH
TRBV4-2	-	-	ASSQDRVGTGELF
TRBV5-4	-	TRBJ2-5	ASSLSVSGQLLSQETQY
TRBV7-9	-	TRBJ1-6	ASSLESNSPLH
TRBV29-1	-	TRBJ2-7	SVEVVWGTSYEQY
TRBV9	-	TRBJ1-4	ASSLKPTATNEKLF
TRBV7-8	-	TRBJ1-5	ASSLAGRDYSNQPQH
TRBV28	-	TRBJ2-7	ASSDVDSYEQY
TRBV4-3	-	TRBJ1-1	ASNPGRSSTEAF
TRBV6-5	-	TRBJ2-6	ASTRSGANVLT
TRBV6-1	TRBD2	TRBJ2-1	ASSVGLAGGGWDNEQF
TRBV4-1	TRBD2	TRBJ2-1	ASSRGGANYNEQF
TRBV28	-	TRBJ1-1	ASSLHQGNTEAF
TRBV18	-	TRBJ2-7	ASSPLEISYEQY
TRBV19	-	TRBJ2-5	ASSTGASYQETQY
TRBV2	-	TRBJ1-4	ASSDWAGAGAEKLF
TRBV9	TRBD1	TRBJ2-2	ASSGTGGTGELF
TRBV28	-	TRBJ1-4	ASSLRLTNEKLF
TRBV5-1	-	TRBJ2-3	ASSYRSGTDTQY
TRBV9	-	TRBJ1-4	ASSVAGGRNEKLF
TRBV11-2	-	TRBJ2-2	ASSSDRTGELF
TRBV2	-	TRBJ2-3	ASMASTDTQY
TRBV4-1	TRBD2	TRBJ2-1	ASSQPSGRAFNNEQF
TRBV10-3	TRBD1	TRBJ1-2	AISESESGQGKNYGYT
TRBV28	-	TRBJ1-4	ASSSSGGGEKLF
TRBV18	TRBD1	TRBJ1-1	ASSLTTGTEAF
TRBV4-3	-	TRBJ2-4	ASSQGISGSGKNIQY
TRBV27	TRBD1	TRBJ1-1	ASGWTGMNTEAF
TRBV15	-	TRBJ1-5	ATSRGISTGSGNQPQH
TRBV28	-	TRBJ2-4	ASNQSPDGIQY
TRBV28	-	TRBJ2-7	ASSLGAGSTYEQY
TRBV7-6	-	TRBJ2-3	ASSSPGDTTGTDTQY
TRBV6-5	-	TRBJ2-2	ASSVLTGAGELF
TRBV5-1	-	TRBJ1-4	ASSLVGSFRGEKLF